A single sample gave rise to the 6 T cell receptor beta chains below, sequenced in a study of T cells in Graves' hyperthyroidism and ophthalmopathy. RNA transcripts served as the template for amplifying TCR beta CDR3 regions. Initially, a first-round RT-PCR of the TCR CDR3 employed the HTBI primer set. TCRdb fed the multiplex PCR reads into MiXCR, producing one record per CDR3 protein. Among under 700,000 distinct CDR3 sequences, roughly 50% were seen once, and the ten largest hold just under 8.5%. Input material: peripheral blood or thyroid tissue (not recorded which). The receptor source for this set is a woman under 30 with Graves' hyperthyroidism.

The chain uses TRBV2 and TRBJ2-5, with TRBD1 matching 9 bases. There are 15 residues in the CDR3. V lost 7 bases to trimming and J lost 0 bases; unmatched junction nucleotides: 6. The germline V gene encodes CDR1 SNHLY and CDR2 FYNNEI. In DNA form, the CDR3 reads TGTGCCAGCACAGAAGACAGGGGGAACCAAGAGACCCAGTACTTC. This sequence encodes CASTEDRGNQETQYF.

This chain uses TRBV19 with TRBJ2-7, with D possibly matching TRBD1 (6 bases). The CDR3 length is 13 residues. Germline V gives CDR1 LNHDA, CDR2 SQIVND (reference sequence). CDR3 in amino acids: CDTRQASSYEQYF. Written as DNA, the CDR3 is TGTGACACCAGACAGGCGAGCTCCTACGAGCAGTACTTC. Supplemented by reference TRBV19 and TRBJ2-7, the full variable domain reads DGGITQSPKYLFRKEGQNVTLSCEQNLNHDAMYWYRQDPGQGLRLIYYSQIVNDFQKGDIAEGYSVSREKKESFPLTVTSAQKNPTAFYLCDTRQASSYEQYFGPGTRLTVT.

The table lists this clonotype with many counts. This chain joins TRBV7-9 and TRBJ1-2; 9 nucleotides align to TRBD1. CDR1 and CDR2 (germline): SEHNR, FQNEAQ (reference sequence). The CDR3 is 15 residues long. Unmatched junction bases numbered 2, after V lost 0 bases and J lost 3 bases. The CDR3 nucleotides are TGTGCCAGCAGCTTAGCAACAGGGGGCTACTATGGCTACACCTTC. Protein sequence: CASSLATGGYYGYTF.

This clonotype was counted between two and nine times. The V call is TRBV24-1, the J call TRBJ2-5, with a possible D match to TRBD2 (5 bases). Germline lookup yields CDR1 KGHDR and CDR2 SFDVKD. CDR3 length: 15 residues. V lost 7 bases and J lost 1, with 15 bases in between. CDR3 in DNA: TGTGCCACCAGCGAGGGTAGCGAGCTCCAAGAGACCCAGTACTTC. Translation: CATSEGSELQETQYF.

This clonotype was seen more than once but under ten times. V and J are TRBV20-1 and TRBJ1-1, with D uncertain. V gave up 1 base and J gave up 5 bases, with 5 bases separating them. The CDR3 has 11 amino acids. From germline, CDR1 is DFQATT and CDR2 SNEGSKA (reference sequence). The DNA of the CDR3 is TGCAGTGCTAGAGGGCGGACTGAAGCTTTCTTT. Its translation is CSARGRTEAFF.

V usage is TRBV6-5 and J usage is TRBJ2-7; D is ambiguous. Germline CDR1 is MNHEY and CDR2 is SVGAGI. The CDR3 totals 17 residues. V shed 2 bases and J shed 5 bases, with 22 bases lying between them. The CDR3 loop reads CASSYLLSMGRENEQYF. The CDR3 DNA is TGTGCCAGCAGTTACCTTCTTTCCATGGGCAGAGAAAACGAGCAGTACTTC.